The rows below give T cell receptor beta chains drawn from one sample of a study of blood T cell repertoires in COVID-19. Profiled with immunoSEQ multiplex PCR; TCRdb holds only in-frame clones, not every one. The sample has under 200,000 clones, around 84% seen once. The sequenced sample was peripheral blood. All receptors come from a man aged 25-45 years with active or convalescent COVID-19. Both conserved end residues are part of each CDR3. D genes are given only for firm matches. Size is stated for part of the rows, as once, few or many counts, or as a class when the clone is expanded.

CDR3 DNA,CDR3 protein,D gene,V gene,CDR3 length,clone size,J gene
TGTGCCAGCAGCGCGGGACAGGGGCCTGGAAACACCATATATTTT,CASSAGQGPGNTIYF,TRBD1,TRBV7-2,15,.,TRBJ1-3
TGTGCCAGCAGTTACTCGGGGCCCCAGGAGACCCAGTACTTC,CASSYSGPQETQYF,.,TRBV6-2/TRBV6-3,14,.,TRBJ2-5
TGTGCCAGCAGCTTAGGGGAGGAATGGGAGACCCAGTACTTC,CASSLGEEWETQYF,.,TRBV11-3,14,.,TRBJ2-5
TGTGCCAGCAGTCCCCGGCAGGGGGCGGCCTACGAGCAGTACTTC,CASSPRQGAAYEQYF,TRBD1,TRBV6-6,15,.,TRBJ2-7
TGTGCCACCACAGTCTCCTACGAGCAGTACTTC,CATTVSYEQYF,.,TRBV6-5,11,.,TRBJ2-7
TGTGCCAGCAGCTTGGTCCACTTGAACACCGGGGAGCTGTTTTTT,CASSLVHLNTGELFF,.,TRBV5-6,15,.,TRBJ2-2
TGTGCCAGCAGGGTACAGGCTATTCCCAATCAGCCCCAGCATTTT,CASRVQAIPNQPQHF,.,TRBV6-5,15,.,TRBJ1-5
TGTGCCAGCAGCTTAGAGGGACAGGGTCTGAACACTGAAGCTTTCTTT,CASSLEGQGLNTEAFF,TRBD1,TRBV7-9,16,.,TRBJ1-1
TGTGCCAGCAGCTTAGCGGGGACTAGCGGAGGATACAATGAGCAGTTCTTC,CASSLAGTSGGYNEQFF,TRBD2,TRBV7-9,17,.,TRBJ2-1
TGTGCCAGCAGCTCTTTCTACTCTGGGGCCAACGTCCTGACTTTC,CASSSFYSGANVLTF,.,TRBV13,15,.,TRBJ2-6
TGTGCCAGCAGCTTAGACATTACCCCTTTATTCTCTGGAAACACCATATATTTT,CASSLDITPLFSGNTIYF,.,TRBV7-8,18,once,TRBJ1-3
TGTGCCAGCAGCTCCCCTGGGACAGGGTCAGGCAATGAGCAGTTCTTC,CASSSPGTGSGNEQFF,TRBD1,TRBV7-8,16,many,TRBJ2-1
TGCGCCAGCAGCCCTTCTAGGGGCACTGAAGCTTTCTTT,CASSPSRGTEAFF,.,TRBV4-1,13,once,TRBJ1-1
TGTGCCAGCAGTTTTTCTAGACAGGGTTATGGGAACTATGGCTACACCTTC,CASSFSRQGYGNYGYTF,TRBD1,TRBV27,17,.,TRBJ1-2
TGCGCCAGCAGCCAAGATCTTGGACTAAATTCACCCCTCCACTTT,CASSQDLGLNSPLHF,.,TRBV4-1,15,few,TRBJ1-6
TGTGCCAGCACTCGCCTGGGACAGGGGCGGAACGGGGAGCTGTTTTTT,CASTRLGQGRNGELFF,TRBD1,TRBV28,16,.,TRBJ2-2
TGTGCCAGCAGCGTCGGGTCAGACACAGATACGCAGTATTTT,CASSVGSDTDTQYF,.,TRBV5-6,14,few,TRBJ2-3
TGTGCCACCAGTGCTGGGAGCAGCGGGGGACCCTCAGACACTGAAGCTTTCTTT,CATSAGSSGGPSDTEAFF,.,TRBV24-1,18,.,TRBJ1-1
TGCGCCAGCAGCGAGGAGGGAAACACCATATATTTT,CASSEEGNTIYF,.,TRBV5-1,12,.,TRBJ1-3
TGTGCCTGGAGCCCCGGGACAGGGAGCTTAAATGAGCAGTTCTTC,CAWSPGTGSLNEQFF,TRBD1,TRBV30,15,.,TRBJ2-1
TGCAGCGTTGGACTCAGAGGGCAAAACACTGAAGCTTTCTTT,CSVGLRGQNTEAFF,.,TRBV29-1,14,once,TRBJ1-1
TGTGCCAGCAGCTTAGCGAGGGGCGGGAGGTCCTACGAGCAGTACTTC,CASSLARGGRSYEQYF,TRBD2,TRBV7-2,16,.,TRBJ2-7
TGTGCCAGCAGCCCGAGACAGGGGAAGACTGAAGCTTTCTTT,CASSPRQGKTEAFF,TRBD1,TRBV7-9,14,.,TRBJ1-1
TGTGCCAGTAGTATCGGAGTAGCGGGGTTTACCGGGGAGCTGTTTTTT,CASSIGVAGFTGELFF,TRBD2,TRBV19,16,few,TRBJ2-2
TGTGCCTGGGTACCCCGCGCGGGGAGCGGTCGCGGCTACACCTTC,CAWVPRAGSGRGYTF,.,TRBV30,15,.,TRBJ1-2
TGCGCCAGCAGTGAGGCGACTGATAACACTGAAGCTTTCTTT,CASSEATDNTEAFF,.,TRBV10-1,14,.,TRBJ1-1
TGTGCCAGCAGTTTACCGGGACTTGACTATGGCTACACCTTC,CASSLPGLDYGYTF,.,TRBV28,14,.,TRBJ1-2
TGTGCCACCAGCAGAGATGGGGGCAGGGGGCAAGGCTACACCTTC,CATSRDGGRGQGYTF,TRBD1,TRBV15,15,.,TRBJ1-2
TGTGCCAGCAGCGTAGCTCCCCAGCGGGGCATAACACGGGGCACCGGGGAGCTGTTTTTT,CASSVAPQRGITRGTGELFF,TRBD2,TRBV9,20,.,TRBJ2-2
TGTGCCAGCAGTCTCCAGGAGGCCTATGGCTACACCTTC,CASSLQEAYGYTF,.,TRBV2,13,.,TRBJ1-2